These 4 T cell receptor beta chains share one sample of origin, sequenced in a study of shared clonotypes between healthy human individuals. Sequenced by immunoSEQ multiplex PCR; TCRdb stores in-frame clones only, minus some. The sample consists of nearly 1,000,000 clones, 60% to 85% of them appearing once. The sequenced sample was memory CD4+ T cells sorted from blood. Subset meaning: CD45RA-negative fraction. These receptors came from a man between 18 and 35 years old in good health.

The chain recombines TRBV9 with TRBJ2-1, with TRBD1 as a possible D gene (5 bases). The germline V gene encodes CDR1 SGDLS and CDR2 YYNGEE. V was pared by 0 bases and J by 4 bases, with 5 bases between. CDR3 size: 13 residues. CDR3 amino acids: CASSVDRYNEQFF. CDR3 coding DNA: TGTGCCAGCAGCGTAGACAGGTACAATGAGCAGTTCTTC.

The chain employs TRBV4-1 and TRBJ1-3; D is unresolved. This CDR3 is 18 amino acids long. CDR1 MGHRA and CDR2 YSYEKL come from the germline V gene. V lost 0 bases and J lost 0, with 15 bases in between. DNA of the CDR3: TGCGCCAGCAGCCAAGAAGGACCGCATCTAGTCTCTGGAAACACCATATATTTT. This encodes CASSQEGPHLVSGNTIYF.

A few counts support this clone. The chain recombines TRBV6-1 with TRBJ2-2; 10 bases align to TRBD2. This CDR3 has 18 amino acids. The J segment lost 5 bases and the V segment lost 1 base, leaving 10 bases of the junction unmatched. Germline V lookup: CDR1 MNHNS, CDR2 SASEGT. CDR3 in DNA: TGTGCCAGCAGTGAAGTAAAGGGACTAGCGTTTAGTACCGGGGAGCTGTTTTTT. It translates to CASSEVKGLAFSTGELFF.

The chain uses TRBV5-1 and TRBJ2-3; D call uncertain. CDR1 and CDR2 (germline): SGHRS, YFSETQ. The CDR3 totals 16 residues. The germline V and J ends were trimmed by 2 bases and 3 bases, with 16 bases remaining between them. The chain's CDR3 is CASSFVATPVTDTQYF. The CDR3, as DNA: TGCGCCAGCAGCTTTGTCGCCACCCCGGTAACAGATACGCAGTATTTT.